Below are 31 T cell receptor beta chains sequenced from a single sample in a study of OX40 agonist ivuxolimab in advanced cancers. TCRdb's copy holds only in-frame clones and misses some; the assay was immunoSEQ multiplex PCR. The sample has around 80,000 clones, approximately 86% seen once. The material was CD4+ or CD8+ T cells sorted from blood, obtained in a trial of the OX40 agonist ivuxolimab. The receptors here all came from an adult with an advanced solid tumor such as melanoma, head and neck, liver or kidney cancer.

The genes are TRBV18 and TRBJ1-4; 7 nucleotides match TRBD1. The length of the CDR3 is 16 residues. Germline V gene lookup returns CDR1 KGHSH and CDR2 LQKENI. The junction had 9 bases not matched to a gene; V was cut back by 3 bases and J by 5 bases. The CDR3 is CASSPLGGTVNEKLFF. The CDR3 nucleotides are TGTGCCAGCTCACCCCTTGGCGGGACAGTAAATGAAAAACTGTTTTTT.

This chain joins TRBV7-6 and TRBJ2-2; TRBD2 agrees at 10 bases. Trimming took 5 bases from V and 0 from J; bases not matched to a gene: 3. CDR1 is SGHVS, CDR2 FNYEAQ, per germline. This CDR3 region has 16 residues. The CDR3 DNA is TGTGCCAGCAGCCCTAGCGGGGGCACGAACACCGGGGAGCTGTTTTTT. It encodes CASSPSGGTNTGELFF. Using reference TRBV7-6 and TRBJ2-2 for the parts outside the CDR3, the full variable domain is GAGVSQSPRYKVTKRGQDVALRCDPISGHVSLYWYRQALGQGPEFLTYFNYEAQQDKSGLPNDRFSAERPEGSISTLTIQRTEQRDSAMYRCASSPSGGTNTGELFFGEGSRLTVL.

The table lists this clone with a count of one. The gene calls are TRBV2 and TRBJ1-2; D gene unclear. V was clipped by 1 base and J by 10 bases, with 7 bases between them. The CDR3 loop spans 11 amino acids. Germline V gives CDR1 SNHLY, CDR2 FYNNEI. The CDR3 loop reads CASSEEVVYTF. CDR3 bases: TGTGCCAGCAGTGAAGAGGTAGTCTACACCTTC. Supplemented by reference TRBV2 and TRBJ1-2, the full variable domain reads EPEVTQTPSHQVTQMGQEVILRCVPISNHLYFYWYRQILGQKVEFLVSFYNNEISEKSEIFDDQFSVERPDGSNFTLKIRSTKLEDSAMYFCASSEEVVYTFGSGTRLTVV.

This chain joins TRBV19 and TRBJ2-7, with D unresolved. The CDR3 is 13 amino acids. V lost 6 bases and J 0 bases, leaving 9 bases between the germline ends. Germline-derived CDR1 and CDR2 are LNHDA and SQIVND (reference sequence). The CDR3 nucleotides read TGTGCCAGTAGGCGTCTGAACTCCTACGAGCAGTACTTC. Translation: CASRRLNSYEQYF.

V and J are TRBV11-2 and TRBJ2-3; D is undetermined. With 1 base removed from V and 1 base from J, the gap between germline ends came to 3 bases. The germline V gene encodes CDR1 SGHAT and CDR2 FQNNGV. This CDR3 has 13 residues. DNA for the CDR3: TGTGCCAGCAGCTTAGCAGGCACAGATACGCAGTATTTT. It is translated as CASSLAGTDTQYF.

This chain links TRBV4-3 with TRBJ2-2; D is possibly TRBD2 (7 bases). Trimming took off 3 bases at V and 7 bases at J, with 24 bases between the two ends. The CDR3 is made up of 18 amino acids. Germline CDR1 LGHNA, CDR2 YSLEER. The CDR3 spells CASSHPRGGLTGIGELFF. The CDR3 bases are TGCGCCAGCAGCCATCCACGCGGGGGCCTTACCGGGATCGGGGAGCTGTTTTTT.

This rearrangement joins TRBV15 to TRBJ2-3, with 7 bases aligning to TRBD2. CDR3 size: 16 residues. Trimming took 1 base from V and 0 from J; bases not matched to a gene: 4. Per the germline V gene, CDR1 is LNHNV and CDR2 is YYDKDF (reference sequence). CDR3 amino acids: CATSRGAGVSTDTQYF. DNA of the CDR3: TGTGCCACCAGCAGAGGCGCGGGGGTTAGCACAGATACGCAGTATTTT.

The chain recombines TRBV10-3 with TRBJ2-7; 14 bases are shared with TRBD2. CDR3 length equals 13 residues. Looked up from germline, CDR1 is ENHRY and CDR2 is SYGVKD. Trimming took 10 bases from V and 5 from J; bases not matched to a gene: 4. The CDR3 sequence is CATSGLAGDEQYF. The CDR3, as DNA: TGTGCCACCTCGGGACTAGCGGGAGACGAGCAGTACTTC.

This rearrangement joins TRBV7-9 to TRBJ1-6, with D uncertain. Between the trimmed V and J ends, which lost 5 bases and 8 bases, there was a span of 10 bases. The germline V gene has CDR1 SEHNR and CDR2 FQNEAQ (reference sequence). The CDR3 totals 13 residues. CDR3 sequence (DNA): TGTGCCAGCAGCCTAAACATGTATTCACCCCTCCACTTT. This encodes CASSLNMYSPLHF. Supplemented by reference TRBV7-9 and TRBJ1-6, the full variable domain reads DTGVSQNPRHKITKRGQNVTFRCDPISEHNRLYWYRQTLGQGPEFLTYFQNEAQLEKSRLLSDRFSAERPKGSFSTLEIQRTEQGDSAMYLCASSLNMYSPLHFGNGTRLTVT.

The rearrangement joins TRBV7-7 to TRBJ2-2, with 7 bases matching TRBD2. CDR1 SSHAT and CDR2 FNYEAQ come from the germline V gene (reference sequence). Losses at the gene ends were 4 bases for V and 5 bases for J; bases not matched to a gene: 4. The length of the CDR3 is 14 residues. The CDR3 spells CASSSTGGTGELFF. DNA of the CDR3: TGTGCCAGCAGCTCAACGGGGGGAACCGGGGAGCTGTTTTTT.

The V and J genes are TRBV4-1 and TRBJ2-7, with 10 nucleotides matching TRBD2. The CDR3 is made up of 16 amino acids. The germline gives CDR1 MGHRA, CDR2 YSYEKL. The J segment lost 2 bases and the V segment lost 0 bases, leaving 4 bases of the junction unmatched. The CDR3 loop is CASSQDPSGSAYEQYF. As DNA, the CDR3 is TGCGCCAGCAGCCAAGACCCTAGCGGGAGCGCCTACGAGCAGTACTTC.

V gene TRBV18 combines with J gene TRBJ2-5, with D maybe TRBD2 (5 bases). The CDR3 runs to 15 residues. V lost 2 bases to trimming and J lost 3 bases, with 13 bases between them. CDR1 KGHSH and CDR2 LQKENI come from the germline V gene. The CDR3: CASSPSITGEETQYF. The CDR3 DNA reads as TGTGCCAGCTCACCATCTATCACCGGGGAAGAGACCCAGTACTTC.

This clone has a single count. This chain links TRBV18 with TRBJ2-1, with 9 bases identical to TRBD2. CDR1 KGHSH and CDR2 LQKENI come from the germline V gene. V trimming: 0 bases; J trimming: 4 bases; junction bases outside the gene matches: 7. The CDR3 spans 17 residues. The CDR3 DNA follows: TGTGCCAGCTCACCACCGGTGGCTAGCGGGATGTACAATGAGCAGTTCTTC. Encoded protein: CASSPPVASGMYNEQFF.

This sequence joins TRBV7-9 and TRBJ1-5; D unresolved. The CDR3 has 14 amino acids. The ends were cut back, 7 bases at V and 6 bases at J, with 16 bases in the middle. CDR1 and CDR2 (germline): SEHNR, FQNEAQ (reference sequence). CDR3 DNA: TGTGCCAGCACCTCGGACGGAGGGTTTCAGCCCCAGCATTTT. This encodes CASTSDGGFQPQHF.

The chain uses TRBV5-4 and TRBJ2-5; 10 positions match TRBD1. Germline V CDR1 and CDR2: SGHNT, YYREEE (reference sequence). CDR3 length equals 15 residues. J gave up 5 bases and V 3 bases, and 7 bases lay outside the gene matches. This chain's CDR3 is CASSWDRGSGETQYF. The CDR3, as DNA: TGTGCCAGCAGCTGGGACAGGGGTAGTGGTGAGACCCAGTACTTC.

The chain has TRBV10-3 and TRBJ1-5; the D gene is possibly TRBD1 (5 bases). Trimming pared 1 base from V and 5 bases from J, leaving 9 bases between. Germline V gene lookup returns CDR1 ENHRY and CDR2 SYGVKD. This CDR3 is 14 amino acids long. The CDR3 loop reads CAISEWGVHQPQHF. The CDR3 region has the DNA TGTGCCATCAGTGAGTGGGGGGTTCATCAGCCCCAGCATTTT.

The rearrangement uses TRBV7-3 and TRBJ2-3; the match to TRBD2 covers 10 bases. The CDR3 spans 17 residues. CDR1 and CDR2 from the germline V gene are SGHTA and FQGTGA. J gave up 0 bases and V 5 bases, and 8 bases lay outside the gene matches. The CDR3 loop is CASSRGSGGLSTDTQYF. The DNA for the CDR3 is TGTGCCAGCAGCCGGGGTAGCGGGGGGCTGAGCACAGATACGCAGTATTTT. The variable domain in full, with the rest retrieved from reference TRBV7-3 and TRBJ2-3, is GAGVSQTPSNKVTEKGKYVELRCDPISGHTALYWYRQSLGQGPEFLIYFQGTGAADDSGLPNDRFFAVRPEGSVSTLKIQRTERGDSAVYLCASSRGSGGLSTDTQYFGPGTRLTVL.

This chain joins TRBV2 and TRBJ2-7; tentatively, D is TRBD1 or TRBD2 (5 bases each). V was cut by 1 base and J by 6 bases, with 10 bases left in between. The V gene's germline CDR1 is SNHLY and CDR2 FYNNEI. The CDR3 loop spans 13 amino acids. CDR3 nucleotide sequence: TGTGCCAGCAGTGAAGATGAGGGGCGCGAGCAGTACTTC. Translating it yields CASSEDEGREQYF.

This chain connects TRBV6-6 to TRBJ2-1; 8 nucleotides agree with TRBD2. V dropped 4 bases and J dropped 0; count of bases not matched to a gene: 5. Germline loops: CDR1 MNHNY, CDR2 SVGAGI (reference sequence). This CDR3 spans 16 amino acids. In DNA, the CDR3 is TGTGCCAGCAGTTCCCAGCGGGAGCCCTCCTACAATGAGCAGTTCTTC. It codes for CASSSQREPSYNEQFF.

The CDR3 DNA reads TGCGCCAGCAGCTTCATAACAGGGTTCGCAGATACGCAGTATTTT. Residues: CASSFITGFADTQYF. This chain links TRBV5-1 with TRBJ2-3; possible D gene TRBD1, 6 bases. CDR3 length: 15 amino acids. In germline, CDR1 is SGHRS, CDR2 YFSETQ. The V end was cut by 2 bases, the J end by 4 bases, with 14 bases between.

In its sample, this clone was seen once. CDR3 in amino acids: CASRWMGNEKLFF. CDR3 DNA: TGTGCCAGCAGGTGGATGGGTAATGAAAAACTGTTTTTT. The chain employs TRBV6-5 and TRBJ1-4; D remains ambiguous. V lost 6 bases to trimming and J lost 4 bases, with 9 bases between them. Germline CDR1 reads MNHEY; CDR2 reads SVGAGI. The CDR3 length is 13 residues.

This clone was detected once. This chain links TRBV16 with TRBJ2-7; no clear D gene. CDR3 length equals 14 residues. Germline V gives CDR1 KGHSY, CDR2 FQNENV. Trimming cost V 6 bases and J 0 bases, with 12 bases left between them. The chain's CDR3 is CASSRGSGSYEQYF. The CDR3 DNA reads as TGTGCCAGCAGTCGTGGGTCAGGCTCCTACGAGCAGTACTTC. The whole variable domain, remainder taken from reference TRBV16 and TRBJ2-7, is GEEVAQTPKHLVRGEGQKAKLYCAPIKGHSYVFWYQQVLKNEFKFLISFQNENVFDETGMPKERFSAKCLPNSPCSLEIQATKLEDSAVYFCASSRGSGSYEQYFGPGTRLTVT.

This chain joins TRBV7-2 and TRBJ1-1; D might be TRBD1 (5 bases). The CDR3 length is 14 residues. V shed 5 bases and J shed 0 bases, with 10 bases lying between them. Germline-derived CDR1 and CDR2 are SGHTA and FQGNSA. CDR3 residues: CASSGQGLNTEAFF. Written as DNA, the CDR3 is TGTGCCAGCAGCGGTCAGGGTTTGAACACTGAAGCTTTCTTT.

The CDR3 spells CASSQGASTGELFF. DNA of the CDR3: TGCGCCAGCAGTCAGGGGGCGAGCACCGGGGAGCTGTTTTTT. This chain connects TRBV5-1 to TRBJ2-2, with 8 bases fitting TRBD1. Germline CDR1 and CDR2: SGHRS and YFSETQ. Germline trimming cut 5 bases from V and 4 bases from J; bases unmatched to any gene: 4. The length of the CDR3 is 14 residues.

The chain combines TRBV5-1 with TRBJ2-3, with 8 bases that match TRBD1. This CDR3 has 12 amino acids. The J segment lost 11 bases and the V segment lost 4 bases, leaving 6 bases of the junction unmatched. From germline, CDR1 is SGHRS and CDR2 YFSETQ. The CDR3 is CASSLDREGQYF. For the CDR3, the DNA is TGCGCCAGCAGCCTGGACAGGGAAGGGCAGTATTTT.

The V gene is TRBV19, the J gene TRBJ1-3; maybe TRBD1 (6 bases). Per germline, CDR1 LNHDA and CDR2 SQIVND (reference sequence). This CDR3 spans 16 amino acids. The V end was cut by 3 bases, the J end by 3 bases, with 15 bases between. CDR3 protein: CASSMGGTGIGNTIYF. In DNA, the CDR3 is TGTGCCAGTAGTATGGGCGGAACAGGGATTGGAAACACCATATATTTT.

The chain's CDR3 is CASSLGGWGSSTDTQYF. The CDR3 region has the DNA TGTGCCAGCAGCTTAGGGGGGTGGGGTTCTAGCACAGATACGCAGTATTTT. The genes are TRBV7-9 and TRBJ2-3, with D perhaps TRBD1 or TRBD2 (5 bases each). Germline V lookup: CDR1 SEHNR, CDR2 FQNEAQ (reference sequence). The CDR3 has 17 amino acids. V gave up 1 base and J gave up 0 bases, with 14 bases separating them.

The sample holds one count of this clone. This chain links TRBV6-1 with TRBJ2-7; 8 nucleotides line up with TRBD1. Germline V gene data show CDR1 as MNHNS and CDR2 as SASEGT. The CDR3 loop spans 13 amino acids. V dropped 8 bases and J dropped 2; count of bases not matched to a gene: 5. The CDR3 sequence is CASGQGSTYEQYF. The DNA of the CDR3 is TGTGCCAGCGGACAGGGTTCTACCTACGAGCAGTACTTC.

The V and J genes are TRBV5-1 and TRBJ1-4; possibly TRBD1 for D (5 bases). Trimming cost V 2 bases and J 0 bases, with 8 bases left between them. The germline V gene encodes CDR1 SGHRS and CDR2 YFSETQ. The CDR3 runs 15 residues. CDR3 protein: CASSFRDPTNEKLFF. The CDR3 nucleotides read TGCGCCAGCAGCTTCAGGGATCCAACTAATGAAAAACTGTTTTTT.

The V call is TRBV19, the J call TRBJ2-5, with 7 bases fitting TRBD1. The CDR3 extends over 15 amino acids. Germline lookup yields CDR1 LNHDA and CDR2 SQIVND (reference sequence). The trim removed 6 bases at V and 7 bases at J, leaving 14 bases unmatched. The CDR3 reads CASREQGTDRGTQYF. CDR3 in DNA: TGTGCCAGTAGAGAACAGGGGACGGACAGAGGGACCCAGTACTTC.

The rearrangement joins TRBV15 to TRBJ2-1; D is undetermined. The CDR3 consists of 12 residues. V was trimmed by 1 base and J by 4 bases, leaving 2 bases between them. The germline gives CDR1 LNHNV, CDR2 YYDKDF (reference sequence). CDR3 DNA sequence: TGTGCCACCAGCAGAGGATACAATGAGCAGTTCTTC. Protein sequence: CATSRGYNEQFF.